A single sample gave rise to the 5 T cell receptor beta chains below, sequenced in a study of relationships among human T cell subsets. From mRNA, alpha and beta CDR3 regions were amplified using semiquantitative ARM-PCR. ARM-PCR used tagged nested gene-specific primers, then communal superprimers for exponential amplification. A single record per CDR3 protein comes from TCRdb applying MiXCR to the multiplex PCR reads. This table has 10,000 to 15,000 distinct CDR3 sequences, roughly 62% appearing once. Th1 cells were collected as flow-through following bead selections for CD25, CD56 and CD294. Sequences were obtained from CD4+ Th1 cells sorted from blood. The receptor set was obtained from a man aged 40-49 years in good health.

The chain links TRBV29-1 to TRBJ2-7, with TRBD1 matching 7 bases. The CDR3 contains 12 residues. Trimming at V came to 6 bases and at J to 2 bases, leaving 4 bases not matched to a gene. CDR1 is SQVTM, CDR2 ANQGSEA, per germline. DNA for the CDR3: TGCAGCGTCCGACAGGGAGCCTACGAGCAGTACTTC. It yields the protein CSVRQGAYEQYF.

The chain has TRBV27 and TRBJ2-1; D not resolved. The CDR3 is made up of 12 amino acids. In germline, CDR1 is MNHEY, CDR2 SMNVEV (reference sequence). V dropped 7 bases and J dropped 5 bases, with 9 bases sitting between them. The CDR3 nucleotides read TGTGCCAGCACCGGCCCAAACAATGAGCAGTTCTTC. Its translation: CASTGPNNEQFF.

This sequence joins TRBV27 and TRBJ2-5; no definite D call. The V and J ends lost 5 bases and 2 bases respectively, with 15 bases between them. Germline CDR1 is MNHEY and CDR2 is SMNVEV (reference sequence). CDR3 length: 15 residues. The CDR3, as DNA: TGTGCCAGCAGTCCCCGGTATTCGCAGCAAGAGACCCAGTACTTC. Its translation: CASSPRYSQQETQYF.

The chain combines TRBV12-3 or TRBV12-4 with TRBJ2-7; D is possibly TRBD2 (5 bases). The length of the CDR3 is 12 residues. V was shortened by 8 bases and J by 4 bases, with 12 bases between the two germline ends. The CDR3 DNA reads TGTGCCAGCCATGGCCCGGGGTACGAGCAGTACTTC. Residues: CASHGPGYEQYF.

The chain joins TRBV21-1 to TRBJ2-5. TRBV21-1 is labeled a pseudogene. The CDR3 length is 12 residues. CDR3 amino acids: CASIASRETQYF. The CDR3 DNA is TGTGCCAGCATAGCCAGTCGGGAGACCCAGTACTTC.